These 5 T cell receptor beta chains came from one sample sequenced in a study of blood T cell repertoires in COVID-19. Some clones are missing from TCRdb's copy, which holds only in-frame ones; the method was immunoSEQ multiplex PCR. The sample shows 100,000 to 150,000 clones, around nine tenths of them seen only once. Material: peripheral blood. The receptors were gathered from a man in his 60s with COVID-19, enrolled during active disease.

V is TRBV19 and J is TRBJ1-6; 7 bases are a match to TRBD1. The germline gives CDR1 LNHDA, CDR2 SQIVND (reference sequence). V gave up 6 bases and J gave up 6 bases; unmatched junction bases: 8. The CDR3 is 15 residues long. The CDR3 coding sequence is TGTGCCAGTAGATACGACAGGGAGGCTAATTCACCCCTCCACTTT. This translates into CASRYDREANSPLHF. The variable domain in full, completed from reference TRBV19 and TRBJ1-6, reads DGGITQSPKYLFRKEGQNVTLSCEQNLNHDAMYWYRQDPGQGLRLIYYSQIVNDFQKGDIAEGYSVSREKKESFPLTVTSAQKNPTAFYLCASRYDREANSPLHFGNGTRLTVT.

The V and J genes are TRBV3-1 (or the pseudogene TRBV3-2) and TRBJ2-7; TRBD1 matches 7 bases. V dropped 2 bases and J dropped 9; count of bases not matched to a gene: 4. CDR3 length equals 12 residues. The germline V gene has CDR1 LGHDT and CDR2 YNNKEL (reference sequence). The CDR3 nucleotides read TGTGCCAGCAGCCAATTTACAGGGGTGCAGTACTTC. Amino acid sequence: CASSQFTGVQYF.

The chain joins TRBV3-1 (or the pseudogene TRBV3-2) to TRBJ2-1, with D maybe TRBD1 (5 bases). The CDR3 sequence is 13 residues long. V lost 4 bases to trimming and J lost 7 bases, with 11 bases between them. Germline CDR1 and CDR2: LGHDT and YNNKEL (reference sequence). The CDR3 sequence is CASSPEQVNEQFF. The CDR3 DNA is TGTGCCAGCAGCCCAGAACAGGTAAATGAGCAGTTCTTC.

The genes are TRBV5-8 and TRBJ2-3, with 8 bases identical to TRBD2. In germline, CDR1 is SGHTS, CDR2 YDEGEE. The CDR3 spans 16 residues. The V segment lost 1 base and the J segment 1 base; nucleotides outside the gene matches: 5. The CDR3 loop is CASSLFGSGGTDTQYF. The CDR3 DNA is TGTGCCAGCAGCTTGTTTGGTAGCGGGGGCACAGATACGCAGTATTTT.

The chain is built from TRBV9 and TRBJ2-7; TRBD1 agrees at 9 bases. CDR3 length: 15 amino acids. Trimming removed 3 bases from V and 0 bases from J; junction bases left unmatched: 4. Per germline, CDR1 SGDLS and CDR2 YYNGEE. Here the CDR3 DNA reads TGTGCCAGCAGCGCCCGGGACAGGGCCTCCTACGAGCAGTACTTC. Its translation is CASSARDRASYEQYF.